These 17 T cell receptor beta chains were all obtained from the same sample, sequenced in a study of cytomegalovirus exposure and HLA in healthy donors. The PCR employed 60 Vbeta primers together with 13 Jbeta primers. Repertoires were generated with immunoSEQ multiplex PCR, while TCRdb's copy carries only in-frame clones and drops some. Here the sample spans about 120,000 clones, around 70% being singletons. Sequenced sample: PBMCs. The source is a young woman in good health and CMV-seronegative.

The chain uses TRBV29-1 and TRBJ1-6; maybe TRBD1 (6 bases). In germline, CDR1 is SQVTM, CDR2 ANQGSEA. The CDR3 covers 14 residues. V lost 7 bases to trimming and J lost 2 bases, with 12 bases between them. CDR3 residues: CSAPPGAYNSPLHF. For the CDR3, the DNA is TGCAGCGCACCCCCAGGGGCCTATAATTCACCCCTCCACTTT.

The V call is TRBV6-5, the J call TRBJ1-4; TRBD1 matches 8 bases. Per germline, CDR1 MNHEY and CDR2 SVGAGI. J lost 8 bases, V lost 9 bases, and 8 bases had no gene match. CDR3 length: 13 amino acids. CDR3 in amino acids: CASSGQGREKLFF. The CDR3 DNA reads as TGTGCCAGTTCTGGACAGGGCCGAGAAAAACTGTTTTTT.

The chain combines TRBV28 with TRBJ2-3; 10 bases are a match to TRBD1. Trimming cost V 5 bases and J 7 bases; bases outside gene matches: 12. This CDR3 has 16 residues. The V gene's germline CDR1 is MDHEN and CDR2 SYDVKM. CDR3 DNA sequence: TGTGCCAGCAGTCCTACCATCGGACAGGGGGGCAATACGCAGTATTTT. This codes for CASSPTIGQGGNTQYF.

V is TRBV29-1 and J is TRBJ1-1; D might be TRBD1 (6 bases). V was trimmed by 4 bases and J by 1 base, leaving 7 bases between them. CDR3 length: 12 residues. CDR1 SQVTM and CDR2 ANQGSEA come from the germline V gene. CDR3 loop: CSVGRGNTEAFF. In DNA form, the CDR3 reads TGCAGCGTTGGCAGGGGGAACACTGAAGCTTTCTTT.

The chain is built from TRBV18 and TRBJ1-4; D call uncertain. Between the trimmed V and J ends, which lost 3 bases and 2 bases, there was a span of 10 bases. There are 15 residues in the CDR3. Germline CDR1 reads KGHSH; CDR2 reads LQKENI. The CDR3: CASSPGQFTNEKLFF. The DNA of the CDR3 is TGTGCCAGCTCACCGGGCCAATTCACTAATGAAAAACTGTTTTTT.

This clone was seen a few times. The chain uses TRBV14 and TRBJ1-4; no reliable D call. CDR3 length: 14 residues. Germline V gives CDR1 SGHDN, CDR2 FVKESK. V dropped 0 bases and J dropped 5 bases, with 7 bases sitting between them. The CDR3 bases are TGTGCCAGCAGCCAAGATAAACTGAATGAAAAACTGTTTTTT. It is translated as CASSQDKLNEKLFF.

The V call is TRBV19, the J call TRBJ1-4; D remains unclear. The V end was cut by 2 bases, the J end by 0 bases, with 4 bases between. Germline V gene sequence: CDR1 LNHDA, CDR2 SQIVND (reference sequence). The CDR3 has 14 residues. CDR3 in amino acids: CASSITATNEKLFF. The CDR3, as DNA: TGTGCCAGTAGTATAACTGCAACTAATGAAAAACTGTTTTTT. Using reference TRBV19 and TRBJ1-4 for the parts outside the CDR3, the full variable domain is DGGITQSPKYLFRKEGQNVTLSCEQNLNHDAMYWYRQDPGQGLRLIYYSQIVNDFQKGDIAEGYSVSREKKESFPLTVTSAQKNPTAFYLCASSITATNEKLFFGSGTQLSVL.

J is TRBJ1-2 and V is TRBV27; TRBD1 matches at 12 bases. V lost 3 bases, J lost 2 bases, and 7 bases stayed unmatched. Germline assignment: CDR1 MNHEY and CDR2 SMNVEV (reference sequence). This CDR3 is built from 17 residues. In DNA, the CDR3 is TGTGCCAGCAGTTTGAAGGGGACAGGGGGCGCGAACTATGGCTACACCTTC. Amino acid sequence: CASSLKGTGGANYGYTF.

This chain uses TRBV19 with TRBJ1-1; 7 bases fit TRBD1. The germline gives CDR1 LNHDA, CDR2 SQIVND (reference sequence). CDR3 length: 14 residues. The V segment lost 7 bases and the J segment 0 bases; nucleotides outside the gene matches: 5. The CDR3 sequence is CASTRGTMNTEAFF. The CDR3 coding sequence is TGTGCCAGTACCAGGGGGACCATGAACACTGAAGCTTTCTTT.

The gene calls are TRBV5-1 and TRBJ1-4; 8 bases align to TRBD1. CDR3 length: 15 residues. In germline, CDR1 is SGHRS, CDR2 YFSETQ. J gave up 7 bases and V 3 bases, and 8 bases lay outside the gene matches. The CDR3 nucleotides are TGCGCCAGCAGCTCGGACAGGGTGATTTCTGAAAAACTGTTTTTT. Translated, it gives CASSSDRVISEKLFF.

This clone was observed a few times. The chain couples TRBV28 to TRBJ2-7, with TRBD1 matching 7 bases. The CDR3 loop spans 16 amino acids. The germline V gene encodes CDR1 MDHEN and CDR2 SYDVKM. V shed 6 bases and J 5 bases; nucleotides not matched to a gene: 16. The CDR3 loop is CASSRYGAGGFHEQYF. CDR3 nucleotides: TGTGCCAGCAGCCGTTATGGGGCAGGGGGATTTCACGAGCAGTACTTC.

The chain uses TRBV29-1 and TRBJ1-2, with 10 bases fitting TRBD1. Germline V gene lookup returns CDR1 SQVTM and CDR2 ANQGSEA. V dropped 3 bases and J dropped 8; count of bases not matched to a gene: 6. This CDR3 is 13 amino acids long. CDR3 bases: TGCAGCGTTGATGATGGACAGGGGGGCGGCTACACCTTC. Translated, it gives CSVDDGQGGGYTF.

A few counts support this clone. V is TRBV29-1 and J is TRBJ2-2; 7 bases align to TRBD2. CDR3 length: 13 residues. The V and J ends lost 6 bases and 5 bases, in that order; junction bases with no gene match: 6. From germline, CDR1 is SQVTM and CDR2 ANQGSEA. CDR3 region: CSVAGRSTGELFF. The CDR3 region has the DNA TGCAGCGTAGCGGGACGGAGTACCGGGGAGCTGTTTTTT.

A few counts support this clone. The V gene is TRBV7-9, the J gene TRBJ1-1; 9 nucleotides align to TRBD1. V trimming: 9 bases; J trimming: 2 bases; junction bases outside the gene matches: 13. Germline V gene sequence: CDR1 SEHNR, CDR2 FQNEAQ (reference sequence). The CDR3 contains 16 residues. The CDR3 DNA reads as TGTGCCAGTGCCAACCCGGGGACAGGGAGCAACACTGAAGCTTTCTTT. Amino acid sequence: CASANPGTGSNTEAFF. Using reference TRBV7-9 and TRBJ1-1 for the parts outside the CDR3, the full variable domain is DTGVSQNPRHKITKRGQNVTFRCDPISEHNRLYWYRQTLGQGPEFLTYFQNEAQLEKSRLLSDRFSAERPKGSFSTLEIQRTEQGDSAMYLCASANPGTGSNTEAFFGQGTRLTVV.

This sequence joins TRBV5-1 and TRBJ2-3; D is unclear. Germline lookup yields CDR1 SGHRS and CDR2 YFSETQ. Trimming shortened V by 4 bases and J by 1 base, and 4 bases separated the two germline ends. The CDR3 length is 12 residues. CDR3 nucleotides: TGCGCCAGCAGCCCAGGCACAGATACGCAGTATTTT. This codes for CASSPGTDTQYF.

The chain uses TRBV13 and TRBJ2-3; 12 bases fit TRBD2. CDR1 and CDR2 (germline): PRHDT, FYEKMQ (reference sequence). The CDR3 extends over 16 amino acids. V dropped 4 bases and J dropped 6; count of bases not matched to a gene: 8. CDR3 sequence: CASSSLAGGPFDTQYF. The DNA of the CDR3 is TGTGCCAGCAGCTCCCTAGCGGGGGGGCCGTTCGATACGCAGTATTTT.

The chain is built from TRBV5-1 and TRBJ2-3; 9 bases align to TRBD1. The germline gives CDR1 SGHRS, CDR2 YFSETQ. The J segment lost 3 bases and the V segment lost 0 bases, leaving 8 bases of the junction unmatched. The CDR3 totals 17 residues. CDR3 coding DNA: TGCGCCAGCAGCTTGGCCGTAGGACAGGGGTTGACAGATACGCAGTATTTT. Residues: CASSLAVGQGLTDTQYF.